Each of the 12 T cell receptor beta chains below was sequenced from the same sample in a study of cytomegalovirus exposure and HLA in healthy donors. The PCR made use of 60 Vbeta and 13 Jbeta primers. Sequenced by immunoSEQ multiplex PCR; TCRdb stores in-frame clones only, minus some. The sample consists of around 120,000 clones, roughly 80% of them appearing once. Input material: PBMCs. The receptors stem from a male donor in good health and CMV-seropositive.

This sequence joins TRBV19 and TRBJ2-1, with 9 bases that match TRBD2. Germline values: CDR1 LNHDA, CDR2 SQIVND (reference sequence). The J segment lost 9 bases and the V segment lost 3 bases, leaving 9 bases of the junction unmatched. The CDR3 is 15 residues long. CDR3 protein: CASSMDLAGAGEQFF. In DNA, the CDR3 is TGTGCCAGTAGTATGGATTTAGCGGGAGCGGGTGAGCAGTTCTTC.

The sample holds one count of this clone. The CDR3 loop reads CASVYRVRNEQYF. The CDR3 DNA reads TGTGCCAGCGTATACAGGGTTAGGAACGAGCAGTACTTC. The rearrangement uses TRBV27 and TRBJ2-7; tentative D call: TRBD1 (6 bases). Germline V gives CDR1 MNHEY, CDR2 SMNVEV (reference sequence). The length of the CDR3 is 13 residues. The germline V and J ends were trimmed by 8 bases and 5 bases, with 16 bases remaining between them.

V usage is TRBV14 and J usage is TRBJ2-7; 9 bases are a match to TRBD2. CDR3 length: 15 residues. Per germline, CDR1 SGHDN and CDR2 FVKESK. The V and J ends lost 0 bases and 6 bases, in that order; junction bases with no gene match: 6. This CDR3 is CASSQELGLASEQYF. CDR3 sequence (DNA): TGTGCCAGCAGCCAAGAATTAGGACTAGCGAGCGAGCAGTACTTC. Drawing the rest from reference TRBV14 and TRBJ2-7, the complete variable domain is EAGVTQFPSHSVIEKGQTVTLRCDPISGHDNLYWYRRVMGKEIKFLLHFVKESKQDESGMPNNRFLAERTGGTYSTLKVQPAELEDSGVYFCASSQELGLASEQYFGPGTRLTVT.

J is TRBJ2-7 and V is TRBV5-1; the match to TRBD1 covers 10 bases. Germline CDR1 is SGHRS and CDR2 is YFSETQ. The CDR3 is made up of 14 amino acids. V shed 6 bases, J shed 3 bases, and the junction held 6 bases outside the gene matches. The CDR3 sequence is CASTRQGAFYEQYF. The CDR3 DNA is TGCGCCAGCACTAGACAGGGGGCTTTCTACGAGCAGTACTTC.

V gene TRBV5-6 combines with J gene TRBJ2-1; 9 bases align to TRBD2. Trimming took 0 bases from V and 3 from J; bases not matched to a gene: 4. This CDR3 is built from 16 residues. Looked up from germline, CDR1 is SGHDT and CDR2 is YYEEEE. CDR3 in DNA: TGTGCCAGCAGCTTGGGGCTAGCGGGATTCTACAATGAGCAGTTCTTC. Amino acids: CASSLGLAGFYNEQFF.

This clone was counted between two and nine times. J is TRBJ2-3 and V is TRBV9; D is possibly TRBD2 (6 bases). V was pared by 2 bases and J by 6 bases, with 13 bases between. CDR1 SGDLS and CDR2 YYNGEE come from the germline V gene. This CDR3 spans 14 amino acids. CDR3 nucleotide sequence: TGTGCCAGCAGCGTGAAGGGACTGGCGGATACGCAGTATTTT. It yields the protein CASSVKGLADTQYF.

The rearrangement joins TRBV5-5 to TRBJ2-5; D perhaps matches TRBD1 (6 bases). The CDR3 has 15 residues. Trimming removed 4 bases from V and 1 base from J, with 14 bases in between. Germline assignment: CDR1 SGHKS and CDR2 YYEKEE (reference sequence). For the CDR3, the DNA is TGTGCCAGCAGCCTGGGGGCCGACACCCAAGAGACCCAGTACTTC. Protein: CASSLGADTQETQYF.

The V gene is TRBV5-4, the J gene TRBJ2-1; D might be TRBD1 (5 bases). Trimming removed 2 bases from V and 10 bases from J, with 16 bases in between. CDR1 and CDR2 from the germline V gene are SGHNT and YYREEE (reference sequence). The CDR3 extends over 14 amino acids. CDR3 nucleotides: TGTGCCAGCAGCTTTGACAGTAGTAATTTAGAGCAGTTCTTC. This encodes CASSFDSSNLEQFF.

In its sample, this clone was seen a few times. The chain recombines TRBV25-1 with TRBJ2-6; D is ambiguous. CDR1 MGHDK and CDR2 SYGVNS come from the germline V gene. V was clipped by 1 base and J by 0 bases, with 4 bases between them. The CDR3 is made up of 15 amino acids. In DNA form, the CDR3 reads TGTGCCAGCAGTGAATTTATCTCTGGGGCCAACGTCCTGACTTTC. Translation: CASSEFISGANVLTF.

This clone was seen a single time. The V and J genes are TRBV4-3 and TRBJ2-5, with D possibly matching TRBD2 (6 bases). The DNA matches TRBJ2-7 better at its end, which makes the J call doubtful. Germline CDR1 reads LGHNA; CDR2 reads YSLEER. This CDR3 is built from 13 residues. The CDR3 DNA follows: TGCGCCAGCAGCCCAGGGACTCACTACGAGCAGTACTTC. Protein: CASSPGTHYEQYF.

V gene TRBV19 combines with J gene TRBJ2-7, with TRBD2 matching over 7 bases. With V trimmed by 5 bases and J by 4 bases, 11 bases remained unmatched. Germline V gives CDR1 LNHDA, CDR2 SQIVND (reference sequence). The CDR3 has 15 amino acids. The CDR3 bases are TGTGCCAGTAGTCCTGGGAGGGAACTCAATTACGAGCAGTACTTC. This encodes CASSPGRELNYEQYF. The full variable domain, with the rest looked up from reference TRBV19 and TRBJ2-7, is DGGITQSPKYLFRKEGQNVTLSCEQNLNHDAMYWYRQDPGQGLRLIYYSQIVNDFQKGDIAEGYSVSREKKESFPLTVTSAQKNPTAFYLCASSPGRELNYEQYFGPGTRLTVT.

The chain links TRBV28 to TRBJ1-1; D is perhaps TRBD1 (6 bases). The V gene lost 2 bases and the J gene lost 5 bases, with 12 bases spanning the gap. This CDR3 region has 14 residues. Germline V gene data show CDR1 as MDHEN and CDR2 as SYDVKM. The CDR3 DNA follows: TGTGCCAGCAGTTTAGGCAGGGGCTGGACTGAAGCTTTCTTT. Encoded protein: CASSLGRGWTEAFF. The full variable domain, with the rest looked up from reference TRBV28 and TRBJ1-1, is DVKVTQSSRYLVKRTGEKVFLECVQDMDHENMFWYRQDPGLGLRLIYFSYDVKMKEKGDIPEGYSVSREKKERFSLILESASTNQTSMYLCASSLGRGWTEAFFGQGTRLTVV.